This record covers a single T cell receptor (beta chain). The record originates from a study of shared clonotypes between healthy human individuals. Produced via immunoSEQ multiplex PCR; TCRdb's table is partial and in-frame only. Among 2 million to 3 million clones listed, 93% were seen once. Sequenced input: naive CD4+ T cells from PBMCs. The subset is: CD45RA+ positively selected. The sequence came from a man aged 18 to 35 in good health. Some clones in this sample may be carry-over from other donors' samples.

CDR3 bases: TGTGCCAGCAGCTTTAGCGGGGCCCCAGAGACCCAGTACTTC. Protein sequence: CASSFSGAPETQYF. The V and J genes are TRBV7-9 and TRBJ2-5, with TRBD2 identical over 8 bases. V lost 3 bases to trimming and J lost 4 bases; unmatched junction nucleotides: 4. This CDR3 spans 14 amino acids. Germline-derived CDR1 and CDR2 are SEHNR and FQNEAQ (reference sequence).